This T cell receptor beta chain came from a study of blood T cells in healthy people across ages. General study points: Roughly linearly, TCR beta diversity per million T cells fell as age increased.

The germline V gene encodes CDR1 SGDLS and CDR2 YYNGEE. There are 11 residues in the CDR3. Through a sample-barcoded 5' primer and a J-beta primer mix, a second PCR was run for roughly 6 to 12 cycles. TCRdb re-called the 5' RACE reads through MiXCR, storing one row per CDR3 protein. The repertoire consists of around 500,000 distinct CDR3 sequences, with over 25% occurring once and the leading ten covering approximately 3.7%. This clonotype was seen a few times. Its cognate antigen is unknown. The same specimen was also included in a second study, on T cells of mothers and their children. That work adds: None of the identified T cell clones proved to be persistent microchimeric clones.

V and J are TRBV9 and TRBJ2-5, with a weak D call TRBD2 (6 bases). The end of the DNA aligns better with TRBJ2-1, so the J call may be wrong. Sequenced input: blood. The clonotype comes from a boy aged 2 to 10 in good health. Here the CDR3 DNA reads TGTGCCAGCAGCGCTAGCGATGAGCAGTTCTTC. Protein product: CASSASDEQFF.